The present TCR beta chain was sequenced within a study of cytomegalovirus exposure and HLA in healthy donors. Study context: T cells numbering around 180 million yielded roughly 120 million unique TCR beta sequences in an earlier analysis.

This clone showed up just once. Though probably carrying unrecorded immune exposures, donors were nominally healthy at sampling. The PCR was carried out with 60 Vbeta primers and 13 Jbeta primers. Some clones are missing from TCRdb's copy, which holds only in-frame ones; the method was immunoSEQ multiplex PCR. The sample lists fewer than 200,000 clones; 81% were seen once. Trimming removed 0 bases from V and 6 bases from J, with 9 bases in between. This CDR3 is built from 13 residues. The V gene's germline CDR1 is GTSNPN and CDR2 SVGIG (reference sequence). The TCR was taken from a woman between 50 and 59 years old in good health and CMV-seronegative. Sequencing input: PBMCs. The chain couples TRBV30 to TRBJ2-4; tentative D call: TRBD2 (6 bases). The CDR3 DNA is TGTGCCTGGAGTGTCCTCGGGGGAAACATTCAGTACTTC. Amino acid sequence: CAWSVLGGNIQYF. The whole variable domain, remainder taken from reference TRBV30 and TRBJ2-4, is SQTIHQWPATLVQPVGSPLSLECTVEGTSNPNLYWYRQAAGRGLQLLFYSVGIGQISSEVPQNLSASRPQDRQFILSSKKLLLSDSGFYLCAWSVLGGNIQYFGAGTRLSVL.